This T cell receptor beta chain was sequenced in a study of T-cell memory formation after mild COVID-19 (dated by TCRdb to the early 2020s). The study in broad terms: TCR sequence clusters from the two donors were found to be largely donor specific. T-cell clones expanding and contracting after mild COVID-19 in a couple of donors were tracked by longitudinal TCRalpha and TCRbeta repertoire sequencing. Two young, previously healthy adult volunteers, one female and one male, were included in the cohort. Points the paper makes about the study in general: From day 15 to 85, contracting clones showed balanced CD4/CD8 phenotypes, whereas a second wave of clones that expanded from day 15 to 37 leaned towards CD4+. SARS-CoV-2 specificity was not confirmed for the second-wave clones peaking on day 37. The detection of some responding clones in pre-infection memory suggests that pre-existing cross-reactive memory T cells joined the SARS-CoV-2 response. Contracting CD4+ clones were located mainly in the CM and EM memory subsets, whereas CD8+ clones were found to be enriched in EMRA. Only a couple of mild cases were covered in the study, and larger cohorts including severe cases with pre-infection samples were considered necessary.

This clonotype has at least ten counts. Its antigen is still unknown. One base away there is no much larger clone; base qualities are not given. For sequencing, an Illumina NovaSeq 6000 was employed. cDNA libraries for TCRalpha and TCRbeta were prepared by 5'RACE using constant-segment primers, with sample barcodes and unique molecular identifiers added. Trizol reagent was used to extract RNA from every sample. Amplification of the libraries took two PCR steps, and the second step added a second sample barcode plus Illumina TruSeq adapters. Sequencing of libraries was performed on an Illumina NovaSeq with 2 x 150 bp paired-end reads. The authors' pipeline ran thus. With migec v1.2.7, reads were demultiplexed and then collapsed into UMI-guided consensus sequences. Using mixcr v2.1.11, UMI consensuses were aligned to TRA and TRB V and J templates and then assembled into clonotypes. Expanded or contracted clonotypes were those called significant by both edgeR and NoisET, with noise models trained on biological replicates. For edgeR calls, a false discovery rate-adjusted p below 0.01 and a log2 fold-change threshold of 1 were applied. As an exploratory analysis of dynamics, max-normalized trajectories of the 1000 most abundant clonotypes were examined with PCA combined with hierarchical clustering. The CD4 or CD8 phenotype of responding clones was assigned using the separately sequenced CD4+ and CD8+ repertoires. TCRdb passed the public sequencing reads through fastp at Q25 and MiXCR, retaining productive beta sequences. Each record represents a unique CDR3 protein, reported with the most common genes and DNA among its rows. TCRdb's processing, not the authors', yielded these V and J calls. A total of roughly 600,000 distinct CDR3 sequences appear in this sample, more than 15% of them only once. The top ten clonotypes cover around 13% of the sample.

The CDR3 measures 19 amino acids from cysteine to phenylalanine. Only the CDR3 portion is preserved as DNA: 57 bases, with reading frame beginning at the first base. V is clipped by 1 base and J by 2 bases, and the sequence between their germline boundaries is 22 bases long. The germline V gene yields LGHNA for CDR1 and YSLEER for CDR2. Ficoll-Paque density gradient centrifugation was used to isolate PBMCs. The receptor chain draws on TRBV4-3 and TRBJ2-3; TRBD2 is perhaps the D gene, given 7 matching bases. The sample was PBMCs or a T cell subset sorted from them (not recorded which). The TCR sequence derives from an adult woman who had mild COVID-19 (a few samples of this study predate the infection). The sample titles of this study are shuffled in the database, so cell type and time point are left out; the donor was told from shared clones. CDR3 region: CASSQGPRDKRGHTDTQYF. The nucleotide sequence is given as TGCGCCAGCAGCCAAGGGCCGAGGGATAAGCGGGGACACACAGATACGCAGTATTTT.